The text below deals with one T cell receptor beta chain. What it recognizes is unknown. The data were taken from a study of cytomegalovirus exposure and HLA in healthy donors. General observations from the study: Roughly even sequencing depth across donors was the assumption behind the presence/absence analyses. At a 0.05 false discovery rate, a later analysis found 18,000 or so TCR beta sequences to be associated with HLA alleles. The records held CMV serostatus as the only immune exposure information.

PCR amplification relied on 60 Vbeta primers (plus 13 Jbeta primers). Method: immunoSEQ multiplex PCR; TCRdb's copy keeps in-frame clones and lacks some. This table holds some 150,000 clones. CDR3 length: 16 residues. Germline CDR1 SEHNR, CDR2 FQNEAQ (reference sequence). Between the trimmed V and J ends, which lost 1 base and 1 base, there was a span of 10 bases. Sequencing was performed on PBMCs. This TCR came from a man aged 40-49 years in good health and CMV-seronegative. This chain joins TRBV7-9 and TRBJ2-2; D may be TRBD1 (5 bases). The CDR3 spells CASSLVQARNTGELFF. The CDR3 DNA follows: TGTGCCAGCAGCTTAGTACAGGCTAGGAACACCGGGGAGCTGTTTTTT.